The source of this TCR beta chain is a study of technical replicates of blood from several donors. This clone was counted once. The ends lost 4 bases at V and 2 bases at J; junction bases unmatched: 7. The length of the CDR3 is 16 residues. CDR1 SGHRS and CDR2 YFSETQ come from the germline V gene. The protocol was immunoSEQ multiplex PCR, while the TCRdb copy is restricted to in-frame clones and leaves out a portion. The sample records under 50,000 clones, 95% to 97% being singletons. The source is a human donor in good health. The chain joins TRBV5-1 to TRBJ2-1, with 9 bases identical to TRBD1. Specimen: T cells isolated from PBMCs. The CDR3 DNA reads TGCGCCAGCAGCCAGAGCCGGGACAGGGCCTACAATGAGCAGTTCTTC. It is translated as CASSQSRDRAYNEQFF. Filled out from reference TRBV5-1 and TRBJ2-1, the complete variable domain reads KAGVTQTPRYLIKTRGQQVTLSCSPISGHRSVSWYQQTPGQGLQFLFEYFSETQRNKGNFPGRFSGRQFSNSRSEMNVSTLELGDSALYLCASSQSRDRAYNEQFFGPGTRLTVL.